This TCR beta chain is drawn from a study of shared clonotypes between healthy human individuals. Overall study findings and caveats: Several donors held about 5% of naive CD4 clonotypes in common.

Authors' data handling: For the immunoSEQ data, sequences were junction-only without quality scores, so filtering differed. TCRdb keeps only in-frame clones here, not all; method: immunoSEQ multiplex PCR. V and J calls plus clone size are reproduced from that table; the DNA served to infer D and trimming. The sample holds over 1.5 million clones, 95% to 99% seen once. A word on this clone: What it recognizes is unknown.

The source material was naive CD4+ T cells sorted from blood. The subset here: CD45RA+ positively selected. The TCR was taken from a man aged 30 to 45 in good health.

In DNA form, the CDR3 reads TGTGCCAGCAGCTTAAGGCGGACGGGAGCGCGGACAGATACGCAGTATTTT. Protein sequence: CASSLRRTGARTDTQYF. The chain is built from TRBV7-2 and TRBJ2-3, with a possible D match to TRBD2 (6 bases). The CDR3 is 17 amino acids. The V end lost 2 bases, the J end lost 3 bases, and 18 bases lay between the germline ends. Per germline, CDR1 SGHTA and CDR2 FQGNSA. Full variable domain (missing parts from reference TRBV7-2 and TRBJ2-3): GAGVSQSPSNKVTEKGKDVELRCDPISGHTALYWYRQSLGQGLEFLIYFQGNSAPDKSGLPSDRFSAERTGGSVSTLTIQRTQQEDSAVYLCASSLRRTGARTDTQYFGPGTRLTVL.